Listed below are T cell receptor beta chains from one sample, sequenced in a study of cytomegalovirus exposure and HLA in healthy donors. The assay was immunoSEQ multiplex PCR, and TCRdb's table has in-frame clones only and misses some. The sample has about 78,000 clones, about 78% seen once; the top ten hold 1.1%. The specimen was PBMCs. These receptor sequences come from a male donor in good health and CMV-seronegative. Both conserved end residues are part of each CDR3. D genes are given only for firm matches. Clone size appears in some rows only: once, few, many, or a class for an expanded clone.

TRBJ2-1	.	TRBV11-3	.	CASSRSYNEQFF	TGTGCCAGCAGCCGGTCCTACAATGAGCAGTTCTTC
TRBJ1-4	TRBD1	TRBV5-1	.	CASRSGTGGLEKLFF	TGCGCCAGCAGATCTGGGACAGGGGGACTTGAAAAACTGTTTTTT
TRBJ1-1	.	TRBV7-2	.	CASSLLNTEAFF	TGTGCCAGCAGCCTTTTGAACACTGAAGCTTTCTTT
TRBJ1-4	.	TRBV11-2	.	CASSRFHQGSGEKLFF	TGTGCCAGCAGCCGATTTCACCAGGGCTCGGGTGAAAAACTGTTTTTT
TRBJ2-7	TRBD1	TRBV28	.	CASGSGQNYEQYF	TGTGCCAGCGGGTCGGGACAGAACTACGAGCAGTACTTC
TRBJ2-3	.	TRBV29-1	.	CSVDSGAGDTQYF	TGCAGCGTTGATTCGGGAGCAGGAGATACGCAGTATTTT
TRBJ2-1	TRBD2	TRBV27	.	CASRLAGVNNEQFF	TGTGCCAGCCGCTTAGCGGGAGTGAACAATGAGCAGTTCTTC
TRBJ2-7	TRBD1	TRBV5-6	.	CASSLPGTGVYEQYF	TGTGCCAGCAGCTTACCCGGGACAGGGGTCTACGAGCAGTACTTC
TRBJ1-2	TRBD1	TRBV6-1	.	CASRPGQGYGYTF	TGTGCCAGCAGACCAGGACAGGGCTATGGCTACACCTTC
TRBJ2-4	TRBD2	TRBV9	.	CASSVSGLAGDIQYF	TGTGCCAGCAGCGTATCGGGACTAGCGGGGGACATTCAGTACTTC
TRBJ2-2	.	TRBV4-2	.	CASSQDRNTGELFF	TGTGCCAGCAGCCAAGATAGGAACACCGGGGAGCTGTTTTTT
TRBJ1-2	.	TRBV29-1	.	CSGGGGGEGYGYPF	TGCAGCGGTGGGGGCGGGGGGGAAGGCTATGGCTACCCCTTC
TRBJ2-7	TRBD2	TRBV15	.	CATSRDWAGGLDEQYF	TGTGCCACCAGCAGAGATTGGGCGGGAGGGCTAGACGAGCAGTACTTC
TRBJ1-1	.	TRBV5-4	.	CASSPSRGHTEAFF	TGTGCCAGCAGCCCCTCGCGGGGCCACACTGAAGCTTTCTTT
TRBJ2-1	.	TRBV28	.	CASFDGLNEQFF	TGTGCCTCCTTTGATGGGCTTAATGAGCAGTTCTTC
TRBJ1-1	.	TRBV7-9	.	CASSSDRHWNTEAFF	TGTGCCAGCAGCTCAGACAGACACTGGAACACTGAAGCTTTCTTT
TRBJ1-1	.	TRBV11-3	few	CASSLGGRGAEAFF	TGTGCCAGCAGCTTAGGCGGGCGAGGCGCTGAAGCTTTCTTT
TRBJ2-1	TRBD2	TRBV19	.	CASSIGAGVGNEQFF	TGTGCCAGTAGTATAGGCGCGGGAGTAGGGAATGAGCAGTTCTTC
TRBJ1-1	TRBD1	TRBV19	few	CASSISLLQGAQNTEAFF	TGTGCCAGTAGTATATCCCTTTTACAGGGGGCTCAGAACACTGAAGCTTTCTTT
TRBJ2-4	TRBD1	TRBV28	.	CASTPGTDLAKNIQYF	TGTGCCAGCACCCCGGGGACAGATCTAGCCAAAAACATTCAGTACTTC
TRBJ2-3	TRBD2	TRBV30	.	CAWRRLAGGGGTDTQYF	TGTGCCTGGAGAAGGCTAGCGGGAGGGGGTGGCACAGATACGCAGTATTTT
TRBJ1-1	TRBD1	TRBV18	.	CASSLRQGGTEAFF	TGTGCCAGCTCACTGCGACAGGGCGGGACTGAAGCTTTCTTT
TRBJ2-1	TRBD2	TRBV4-2	.	CASSQNPRLAGSNEQFF	TGTGCCAGCAGCCAAAACCCTCGATTAGCGGGAAGCAATGAGCAGTTCTTC
TRBJ1-2	.	TRBV19	.	CASSIEVVSDYGYPF	TGTGCCAGTAGTATAGAGGTGGTTTCTGACTATGGCTACCCCTTC
TRBJ2-5	.	TRBV15	.	CATSRSYQETQYF	TGTGCCACCAGCCGGAGCTACCAAGAGACCCAGTACTTC
TRBJ2-7	.	TRBV7-2	.	CASSLVTESSYEQYF	TGTGCCAGCAGCTTAGTTACAGAGAGCTCCTACGAGCAGTACTTC
TRBJ2-7	TRBD1	TRBV2	.	CASRSGTVGYEQYF	TGTGCCAGCAGGTCCGGGACAGTTGGTTACGAGCAGTACTTC
TRBJ2-2	TRBD1	TRBV9	.	CASSPGDRDTGELFF	TGTGCCAGCAGCCCCGGGGACAGGGACACCGGGGAGCTGTTTTTT
TRBJ2-1	TRBD1	TRBV18	.	CASSRGQGAVDEQFF	TGTGCCAGCTCACGTGGACAGGGGGCAGTAGATGAGCAGTTCTTC
TRBJ1-2	TRBD1	TRBV30	.	CAYRDRGRGSYGYPF	TGTGCCTACCGGGACAGGGGGCGCGGATCCTATGGCTACCCCTTC
TRBJ1-1	TRBD1	TRBV15	once	CATSRDWTGGRYTEAFF	TGTGCCACCAGCAGAGATTGGACAGGGGGCAGGTACACTGAAGCTTTCTTT
TRBJ2-7	.	TRBV4-1	once	CASSWGYYSYEQYF	TGCGCCAGCAGCTGGGGCTACTACTCCTACGAGCAGTACTTC
TRBJ1-1	.	TRBV20-1	.	CSARRETEAFF	TGCAGTGCTAGACGGGAAACTGAAGCTTTCTTT
TRBJ2-3	TRBD2	TRBV27	.	CASSSIAGRTDTQYF	TGTGCCAGCAGTTCAATAGCGGGGCGCACAGATACGCAGTATTTT
TRBJ2-3	TRBD2	TRBV11-3	.	CASSYGTSGQDTQYF	TGTGCCAGCAGCTATGGGACTAGCGGACAAGATACGCAGTATTTT
TRBJ1-2	TRBD1	TRBV4-2	.	CASSQDLVTTGTDYGYTF	TGTGCCAGCAGCCAAGATTTGGTAACGACCGGGACAGACTATGGCTACACCTTC
TRBJ1-2	.	TRBV4-3	once	CASSPSTGQTNYGYTF	TGCGCCAGCAGCCCCTCCACCGGACAGACTAACTATGGCTACACCTTC
TRBJ1-1	.	TRBV6-4	once	CASSGWMGGQNEANTEAFF	TGTGCCAGCAGTGGATGGATGGGGGGTCAGAATGAGGCAAATACTGAAGCTTTCTTT
TRBJ2-3	.	TRBV7-2	.	CASSLGSYGADTQYF	TGTGCCAGCAGCTTAGGAAGCTACGGAGCAGATACGCAGTATTTT
TRBJ2-4	TRBD1	TRBV18	.	CASSEGAVVQNIQYF	TGTGCCAGCTCAGAGGGGGCCGTCGTGCAAAACATTCAGTACTTC
TRBJ1-6	TRBD1	TRBV27	.	CASSFHRGSPLHF	TGTGCCAGCAGTTTCCACAGGGGTTCACCCCTCCACTTT
TRBJ1-1	.	TRBV5-1	.	CASSLVSGNTEAFF	TGCGCCAGCAGCTTGGTTTCGGGAAACACTGAAGCTTTCTTT
TRBJ2-5	TRBD2	TRBV4-1	.	CASSQDFIGLAGAQETQYF	TGCGCCAGCAGCCAAGATTTTATTGGACTAGCGGGGGCCCAAGAGACCCAGTACTTC
TRBJ1-2	TRBD1	TRBV6-6	.	CASSVQTGAYGYTF	TGTGCCAGCAGTGTCCAGACAGGGGCCTATGGCTACACCTTC
TRBJ2-2	.	TRBV27	.	CASSLDRLAGELFF	TGTGCCAGCAGTCTAGACAGGTTGGCCGGGGAGCTGTTTTTT
TRBJ2-2	TRBD2	TRBV10-1	.	CASSPGGGNTGELFF	TGCGCCAGCAGCCCCGGGGGGGGGAACACCGGGGAGCTGTTTTTT
TRBJ2-3	.	TRBV13	few	CASSPNTDTQYF	TGTGCCAGCAGCCCCAACACAGATACGCAGTATTTT
TRBJ2-7	TRBD2	TRBV5-6	.	CASSLAGLAASEQYF	TGTGCCAGCAGCTTGGCGGGACTAGCGGCCTCCGAGCAGTACTTC
TRBJ2-7	TRBD2	TRBV28	.	CASSTQGLAGGYEQYF	TGTGCCAGCAGTACCCAGGGACTAGCGGGAGGGTACGAGCAGTACTTC
TRBJ1-3	.	TRBV2	.	CASSELGAGNTIYF	TGTGCCAGCAGTGAACTCGGGGCTGGAAACACCATATATTTT
TRBJ2-3	.	TRBV7-8	.	CASSLSWQGRDTQYF	TGTGCCAGCAGCTTATCGTGGCAGGGCCGAGATACGCAGTATTTT